This TCR beta chain was recorded in a study of T-cell reconstitution after alpha-beta-depleted transplantation in children. Findings of the study overall: It was surviving recipient T cells and thymic progenitors that gave some patients high TCRbeta diversity at day 60. Among T cells one year after transplant, newly produced cells accounted for most counts and diversity. Two months or so post-transplant, alpha-beta T cells reportedly derived from several hundred expanded graft clones.

Ten or more counts support this clonotype. Its antigen is undetermined. Preparation of the TCRbeta library was carried out with unique molecular identifiers. One entry per CDR3 protein, called by TCRdb with MiXCR from the PCR reads. The table lists over 150,000 distinct CDR3 sequences, around 5.9% of them singletons. This clonotype originated in a girl under three years old with combined immunodeficiency, due to receive a stem cell transplant. Sequences were derived from PBMCs, sampled before TCRalphabeta/CD19-depleted stem cell transplant.

CDR3: CSARDRRTGETYEQYF. The CDR3 nucleotides are TGCAGTGCTAGAGACCGACGGACAGGCGAAACCTACGAGCAGTACTTC. The chain employs TRBV20-1 and TRBJ2-7; 7 bases align to TRBD1. The V and J ends lost 0 bases and 2 bases, in that order; junction bases with no gene match: 10. This CDR3 comprises 16 residues. Germline V CDR1 and CDR2: DFQATT, SNEGSKA (reference sequence).